Below, one T cell receptor beta chain is given with its context. This sample was taken from a study of OX40 agonist ivuxolimab in advanced cancers. Study-wide background: Those treated in dose escalation had hepatocellular carcinoma, melanoma, renal cell cancer or head and neck cancer.

Clones were sequenced by immunoSEQ multiplex PCR, and TCRdb holds only the in-frame ones, with some missing. This sample carries more than 15,000 clones, around 82% of them seen once, and the ten largest clones take approximately 3%. The CDR3 spans 14 residues. V was shortened by 4 bases and J by 6 bases, with 17 bases between the two germline ends. Germline CDR1 is SGHTS and CDR2 is YDEGEE. The clonotype originates from an adult with an advanced solid tumor such as melanoma, head and neck, liver or kidney cancer. Sequencing used CD4+ or CD8+ T cells sorted from blood, obtained in a trial of the OX40 agonist ivuxolimab. The chain has TRBV5-8 and TRBJ2-7; D is possibly TRBD2 (6 bases). The CDR3 DNA follows: TGTGCCAGCAGCCCGGGACGGGCGCGGGGCGAGCAGTACTTC. This gives the protein CASSPGRARGEQYF.